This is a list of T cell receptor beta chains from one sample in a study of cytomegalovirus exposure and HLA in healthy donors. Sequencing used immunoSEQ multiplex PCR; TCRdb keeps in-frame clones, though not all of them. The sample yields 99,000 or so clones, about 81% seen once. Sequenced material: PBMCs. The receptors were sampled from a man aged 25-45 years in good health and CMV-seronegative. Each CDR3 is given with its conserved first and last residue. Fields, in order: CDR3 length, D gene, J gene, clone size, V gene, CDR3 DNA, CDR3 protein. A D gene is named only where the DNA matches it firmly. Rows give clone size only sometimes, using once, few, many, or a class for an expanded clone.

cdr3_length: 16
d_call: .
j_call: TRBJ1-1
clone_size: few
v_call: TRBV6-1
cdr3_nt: TGTGCCAGCAGTGGAGGAACAGGCGTGATGAACACTGAAGCTTTCTTT
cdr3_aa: CASSGGTGVMNTEAFF

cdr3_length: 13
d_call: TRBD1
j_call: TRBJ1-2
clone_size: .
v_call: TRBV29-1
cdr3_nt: TGCAGCGTTGGACAGGGACTTAACTATGGCTACACCTTC
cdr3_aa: CSVGQGLNYGYTF

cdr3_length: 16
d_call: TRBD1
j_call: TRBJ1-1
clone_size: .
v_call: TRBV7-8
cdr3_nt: TGTGCCAGCAGCTTAGGCGACCGGGACAGGGACACTGAAGCTTTCTTT
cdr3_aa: CASSLGDRDRDTEAFF

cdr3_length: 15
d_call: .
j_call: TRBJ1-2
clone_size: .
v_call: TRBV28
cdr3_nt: TGTGCCAGCAGTTTAGGGGGGGGGAGGGACTATGGCTACACCTTC
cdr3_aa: CASSLGGGRDYGYTF

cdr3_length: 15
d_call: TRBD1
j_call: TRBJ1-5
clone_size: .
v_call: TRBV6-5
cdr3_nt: TGTGCCAGCAGTTACTCCGGGACAGAAAATCAGCCCCAGCATTTT
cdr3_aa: CASSYSGTENQPQHF

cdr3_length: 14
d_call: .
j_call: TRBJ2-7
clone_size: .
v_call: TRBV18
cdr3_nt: TGTGCCAGCTCACCCCGGGTGGGTTCCTACGAGCAGTACTTC
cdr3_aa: CASSPRVGSYEQYF

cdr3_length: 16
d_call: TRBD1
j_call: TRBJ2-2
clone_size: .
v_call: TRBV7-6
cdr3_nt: TGTGCCAGCAGCCTCAGGACAGGAGAAGGAACCGGGGAGCTGTTTTTT
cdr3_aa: CASSLRTGEGTGELFF

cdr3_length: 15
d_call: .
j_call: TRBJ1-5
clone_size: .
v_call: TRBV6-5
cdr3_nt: TGTGCCAGCAGCTCAGGGGATCCCAGCAATCAGCCCCAGCATTTT
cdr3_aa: CASSSGDPSNQPQHF

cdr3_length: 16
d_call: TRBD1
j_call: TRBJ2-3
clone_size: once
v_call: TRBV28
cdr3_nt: TGTGCCAGCAGCTCCCCGGGACAGGGGTCCACAGATACGCAGTATTTT
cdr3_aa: CASSSPGQGSTDTQYF

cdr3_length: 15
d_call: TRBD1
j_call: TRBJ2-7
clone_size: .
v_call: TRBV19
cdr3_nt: TGTGCCAGTAGCGCTACAACAGGGGCCAGGGGCGAGCAGTACTTC
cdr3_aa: CASSATTGARGEQYF